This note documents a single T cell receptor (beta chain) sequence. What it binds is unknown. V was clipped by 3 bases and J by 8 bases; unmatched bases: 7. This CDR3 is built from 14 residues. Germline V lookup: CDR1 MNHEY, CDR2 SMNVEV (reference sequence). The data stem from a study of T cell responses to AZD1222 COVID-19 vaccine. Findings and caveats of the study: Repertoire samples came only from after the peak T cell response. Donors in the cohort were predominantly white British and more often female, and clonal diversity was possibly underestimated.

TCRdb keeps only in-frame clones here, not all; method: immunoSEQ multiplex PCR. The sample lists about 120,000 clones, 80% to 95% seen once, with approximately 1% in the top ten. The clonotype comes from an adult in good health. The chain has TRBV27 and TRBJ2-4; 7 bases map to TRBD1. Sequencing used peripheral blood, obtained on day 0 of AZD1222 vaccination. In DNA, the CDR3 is TGTGCCAGCAGTTTTGCTGGGCAGGGGGACATTCAGTACTTC. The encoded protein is CASSFAGQGDIQYF.